This T cell receptor (beta chain) was identified in a study of metastatic and nonmetastatic thyroid tumors. The overall study: Comparison of repertoires was carried out across blood and tumor or nodule tissue from malignant and benign thyroid patients.

General study points: Benign nodules were reported to have significantly lower TCR beta diversity than malignant thyroid tumors, in blood and tumor.

Original data processing: To classify distant metastasis in papillary thyroid cancer, a model was built from CDR3 differences across clinicopathological groups. TCRdb reprocessed the PCR reads using MiXCR. TCRdb, not the authors, supplied the V and J calls. The sample gives 8,500 to 13,000 clones, approximately 12% of which show up once; 10% to 15% is in the top ten. Germline V gene lookup returns CDR1 SGHAT and CDR2 FQNNGV. CDR3 length equals 16 residues. V was pared by 5 bases and J by 3 bases, with 17 bases between. There were no patients who had received any treatment before thyroid surgery. Points on this clone: What it binds is unknown.

The receptor comes from a female donor with papillary thyroid cancer or a benign thyroid nodule (not recorded which). Some clones in this sample may be carry-over from other donors' samples. What was sequenced was blood. The chain combines TRBV11-2 with TRBJ2-1; D is uncertain. The CDR3 protein is CASSPRAPPYYNEQFF. The CDR3, as DNA: TGTGCCAGCAGCCCCCGAGCCCCACCCTACTACAATGAGCAGTTCTTC.